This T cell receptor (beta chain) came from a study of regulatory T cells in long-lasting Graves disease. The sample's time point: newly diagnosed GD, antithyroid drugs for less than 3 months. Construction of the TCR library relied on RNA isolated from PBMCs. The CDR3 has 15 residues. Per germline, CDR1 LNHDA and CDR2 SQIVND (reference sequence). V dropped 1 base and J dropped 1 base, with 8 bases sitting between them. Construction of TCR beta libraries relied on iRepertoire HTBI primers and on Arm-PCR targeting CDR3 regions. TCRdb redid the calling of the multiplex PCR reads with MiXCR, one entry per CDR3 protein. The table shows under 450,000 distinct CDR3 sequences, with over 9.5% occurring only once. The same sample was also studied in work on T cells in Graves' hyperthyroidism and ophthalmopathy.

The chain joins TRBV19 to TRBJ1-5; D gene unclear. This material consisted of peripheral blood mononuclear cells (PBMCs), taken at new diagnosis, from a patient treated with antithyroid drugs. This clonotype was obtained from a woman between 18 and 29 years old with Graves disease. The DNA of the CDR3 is TGTGCCAGTAGTATAGGAGCCGGCAGCAATCAGCCCCAGCATTTT. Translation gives CASSIGAGSNQPQHF.